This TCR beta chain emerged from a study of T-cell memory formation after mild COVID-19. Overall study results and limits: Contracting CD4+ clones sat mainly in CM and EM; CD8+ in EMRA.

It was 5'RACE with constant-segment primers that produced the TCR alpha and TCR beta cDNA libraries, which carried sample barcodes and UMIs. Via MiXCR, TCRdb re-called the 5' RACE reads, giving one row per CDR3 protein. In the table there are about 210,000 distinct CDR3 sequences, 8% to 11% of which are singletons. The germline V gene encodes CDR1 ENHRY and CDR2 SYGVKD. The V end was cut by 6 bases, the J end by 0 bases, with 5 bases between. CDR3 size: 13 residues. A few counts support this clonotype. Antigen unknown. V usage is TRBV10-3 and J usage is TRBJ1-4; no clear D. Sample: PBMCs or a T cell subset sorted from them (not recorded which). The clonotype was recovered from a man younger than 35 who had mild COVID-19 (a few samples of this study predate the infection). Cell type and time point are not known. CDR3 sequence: CAIRGSTNEKLFF. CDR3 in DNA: TGTGCCATCAGGGGGTCAACTAATGAAAAACTGTTTTTT.